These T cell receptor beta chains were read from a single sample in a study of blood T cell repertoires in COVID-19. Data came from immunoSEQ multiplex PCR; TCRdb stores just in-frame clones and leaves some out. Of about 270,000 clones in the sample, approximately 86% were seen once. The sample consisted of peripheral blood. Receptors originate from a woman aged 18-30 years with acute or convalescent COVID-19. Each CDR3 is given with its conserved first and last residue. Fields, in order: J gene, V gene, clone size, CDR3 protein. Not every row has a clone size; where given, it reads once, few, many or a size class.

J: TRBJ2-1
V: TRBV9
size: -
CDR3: CASSGAVPHNEQFF

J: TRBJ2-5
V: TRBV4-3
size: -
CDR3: CASSQVQASGYQETQYF

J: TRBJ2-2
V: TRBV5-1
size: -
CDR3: CASSFRAGTGDTGELFF

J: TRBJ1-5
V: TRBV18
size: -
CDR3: CASSNFNQPQHF

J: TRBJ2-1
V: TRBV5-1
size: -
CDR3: CASRYWTGELNEQFF

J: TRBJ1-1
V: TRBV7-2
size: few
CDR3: CASTGQLDTEAFF

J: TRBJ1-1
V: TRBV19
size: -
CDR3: CASSRILGGTEAFF

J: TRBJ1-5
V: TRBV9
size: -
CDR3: CASSVDSSNQPQHF

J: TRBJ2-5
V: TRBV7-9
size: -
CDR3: CASSRSAETRYF

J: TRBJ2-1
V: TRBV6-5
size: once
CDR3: CASPGGRYVEQFF